These 27 T cell receptor beta chains were all obtained from the same sample, sequenced in a study of a mutant IDH1 vaccine in newly diagnosed glioma. Profiling relied on immunoSEQ multiplex PCR, and the TCRdb table lists in-frame clones only, not all of them. The data show approximately 82,000 clones, approximately 85% seen once. Indicated time point: week 23, last vaccination. Each dose delivered 300 ug of mutant IDH1 20-mer peptide subcutaneously with imiquimod. These TCRs' antigens remain unknown. The specimen comprised PBMCs, sampled from a glioma patient whose treatment included an IDH1 peptide vaccine. Receptors were obtained from a woman between 45 and 65 years old with glioma.

V gene TRBV6-5 combines with J gene TRBJ2-6, with D tentatively TRBD1 (5 bases). The CDR3 has 15 residues. The V end lost 6 bases, the J end lost 10 bases, and 19 bases lay between the germline ends. Per germline, CDR1 MNHEY and CDR2 SVGAGI. The CDR3: CASSQGWGQGNVLTF. CDR3 coding DNA: TGTGCCAGCAGCCAAGGGTGGGGCCAAGGTAACGTCCTGACTTTC.

This clone was observed once. This chain connects TRBV30 to TRBJ2-7; D is undetermined. Germline CDR1 GTSNPN, CDR2 SVGIG (reference sequence). V lost 5 bases to trimming and J lost 2 bases, with 13 bases between them. The CDR3 sequence is 13 residues long. CDR3 loop: CAWAIDTAYEQYF. The CDR3 nucleotides read TGTGCCTGGGCCATAGACACGGCCTACGAGCAGTACTTC.

This clone was seen more than once but under ten times. The chain joins TRBV30 to TRBJ1-5; D unclear. CDR1 GTSNPN and CDR2 SVGIG come from the germline V gene (reference sequence). Trimming pared 3 bases from V and 5 bases from J, leaving 11 bases between. The CDR3 length is 13 residues. CDR3: CAWSAGGDQPQHF. The CDR3 nucleotides are TGTGCCTGGAGCGCGGGCGGAGATCAGCCCCAGCATTTT.

This sequence joins TRBV30 and TRBJ2-7; TRBD1 matches at 7 bases. Germline V gene sequence: CDR1 GTSNPN, CDR2 SVGIG (reference sequence). V was clipped by 2 bases and J by 3 bases; unmatched bases: 7. CDR3 size: 14 residues. CDR3 sequence reads: CAWSLPGQYYEQYF. The CDR3 nucleotides read TGTGCCTGGAGTCTTCCGGGACAGTACTACGAGCAGTACTTC.

Concerning this clone: Other DNA sequences of this sample code for an identical CDR3. The J gene is TRBJ1-3, the V gene TRBV9; D is uncertain. V shed 8 bases and J shed 1 base, with 1 base lying between them. The germline V gene has CDR1 SGDLS and CDR2 YYNGEE. There are 10 residues in the CDR3. CDR3 in amino acids: CASSGNTIYF. CDR3 bases: TGTGCCAGTTCTGGAAACACCATATATTTT.

In its sample, this clone was seen a few times. The rearrangement joins TRBV6-5 to TRBJ1-5, with D possibly TRBD1 on 5 matching bases. Per the germline V gene, CDR1 is MNHEY and CDR2 is SVGAGI. The CDR3 runs 13 residues. Trimming pared 0 bases from V and 7 bases from J, leaving 7 bases between. This CDR3 reads CASSYSGEQPQHF. As DNA, the CDR3 is TGTGCCAGCAGTTACTCGGGGGAGCAGCCCCAGCATTTT.

This chain connects TRBV28 to TRBJ2-1, with D perhaps TRBD1 or TRBD2 (5 bases each). Germline V gene data show CDR1 as MDHEN and CDR2 as SYDVKM. Trimming pared 6 bases from V and 8 bases from J, leaving 17 bases between. The CDR3 totals 14 residues. CDR3 loop: CASSFIGEWDEQFF. CDR3 in DNA: TGTGCCAGCAGCTTTATAGGGGAGTGGGATGAGCAGTTCTTC.

In this sample, this clone turned up a few times. This chain links TRBV9 with TRBJ1-1; D remains ambiguous. Germline CDR1 SGDLS, CDR2 YYNGEE. CDR3 length: 14 residues. The germline V and J ends were trimmed by 4 bases and 4 bases, with 14 bases remaining between them. CDR3 sequence: CASSPPDLGTEAFF. The CDR3 DNA reads as TGTGCCAGCAGCCCCCCCGACCTGGGCACTGAAGCTTTCTTT. Using reference TRBV9 and TRBJ1-1 for the parts outside the CDR3, the full variable domain is DSGVTQTPKHLITATGQRVTLRCSPRSGDLSVYWYQQSLDQGLQFLIQYYNGEERAKGNILERFSAQQFPDLHSELNLSSLELGDSALYFCASSPPDLGTEAFFGQGTRLTVV.

The rearrangement links TRBV5-4 to TRBJ2-1, with D perhaps matching TRBD2 (5 bases). V lost 6 bases and J 2 bases, leaving 12 bases between the germline ends. The CDR3 has 14 residues. CDR1 and CDR2 (germline): SGHNT, YYREEE (reference sequence). CDR3 bases: TGTGCCAGCACCCGGGATAGTACCTACAATGAGCAGTTCTTC. Translation gives CASTRDSTYNEQFF.

The rearrangement links TRBV18 to TRBJ2-1, with D maybe TRBD1 (5 bases). V lost 0 bases and J lost 8, with 11 bases in between. This CDR3 region has 14 residues. Germline V gene lookup returns CDR1 KGHSH and CDR2 LQKENI. CDR3 sequence reads: CASSPPTDKDEQFF. CDR3 bases: TGTGCCAGCTCACCACCGACAGATAAGGATGAGCAGTTCTTC.

The J gene is TRBJ2-7, the V gene TRBV7-9, with 9 bases lining up with TRBD2. V dropped 5 bases and J dropped 3; count of bases not matched to a gene: 8. The germline gives CDR1 SEHNR, CDR2 FQNEAQ (reference sequence). The CDR3 has 15 residues. This CDR3 reads CASSLSGSGHYEQYF. CDR3 sequence (DNA): TGTGCCAGCAGCCTTAGCGGGAGTGGGCACTACGAGCAGTACTTC.

The V and J genes are TRBV28 and TRBJ1-2, with D possibly matching TRBD1 (5 bases). V was cut by 5 bases and J by 10 bases, with 11 bases left in between. Germline lookup yields CDR1 MDHEN and CDR2 SYDVKM. This CDR3 has 11 residues. The CDR3 sequence: CASSLTVDYTF. As DNA, the CDR3 is TGTGCCAGCAGTCTGACAGTCGACTACACCTTC.

The chain carries TRBV11-2 and TRBJ1-5, with 9 bases matching TRBD1. The CDR3 has 16 amino acids. The V segment lost 5 bases and the J segment 0 bases; nucleotides outside the gene matches: 5. CDR1 is SGHAT, CDR2 FQNNGV, per germline. CDR3 coding DNA: TGTGCCAGCAGCGAGACGGGACAGGGTAGCAATCAGCCCCAGCATTTT. Its protein is CASSETGQGSNQPQHF.

The chain recombines TRBV18 with TRBJ2-1, with 14 bases aligning to TRBD2. V lost 6 bases and J lost 6; bases outside the gene matches: 7. This CDR3 spans 16 amino acids. Per the germline V gene, CDR1 is KGHSH and CDR2 is LQKENI. CDR3 in amino acids: CASSPRLAGGLNEQFF. The CDR3 nucleotides read TGTGCCAGCTCTCCTCGACTAGCGGGAGGGCTCAATGAGCAGTTCTTC.

The chain is built from TRBV7-8 and TRBJ2-2; 11 bases align to TRBD2. V lost 5 bases, J lost 5 bases, and 4 bases stayed unmatched. Germline CDR1 and CDR2: SGHVS and FQNEAQ. This CDR3 region has 15 residues. This chain's CDR3 is CASSPRLAGTGELFF. In DNA form, the CDR3 reads TGTGCCAGCAGCCCCCGACTAGCGGGGACCGGGGAGCTGTTTTTT.

This sequence joins TRBV10-2 and TRBJ1-6, with 9 nucleotides matching TRBD1. J lost 4 bases, V lost 9 bases, and 7 bases had no gene match. This CDR3 comprises 15 residues. CDR1 is WSHSY, CDR2 SAAADI, per germline. The chain's CDR3 is CASWDRARYNSPLHF. DNA of the CDR3: TGCGCCAGTTGGGACAGGGCCCGATATAATTCACCCCTCCACTTT.

The chain is built from TRBV6-6 and TRBJ1-1; 7 nucleotides line up with TRBD1. This CDR3 has 14 amino acids. J lost 1 base, V lost 5 bases, and 4 bases had no gene match. In germline, CDR1 is MNHNY, CDR2 SVGAGI (reference sequence). CDR3 coding DNA: TGTGCCAGCAGTACACGGGACAGGAACACTGAAGCTTTCTTT. Its translation is CASSTRDRNTEAFF.

The J gene is TRBJ2-1, the V gene TRBV27; the D gene could be TRBD1 or TRBD2 (5 bases each). The germline CDR1 and CDR2 sequences are MNHEY and SMNVEV (reference sequence). This CDR3 is built from 16 residues. V lost 3 bases to trimming and J lost 6 bases, with 18 bases between them. Written as DNA, the CDR3 is TGTGCCAGCAGTTTGCCGGGACCGACGGCGATCAATGAGCAGTTCTTC. This gives the protein CASSLPGPTAINEQFF.

The J gene is TRBJ2-7, the V gene TRBV7-6, with D perhaps matching TRBD2 (5 bases). Trimming left V 5 bases short and J 5 bases short, with 16 bases between. In germline, CDR1 is SGHVS, CDR2 FNYEAQ. There are 14 residues in the CDR3. The CDR3 loop is CASSGRGVGNEQYF. CDR3 coding DNA: TGTGCCAGCAGCGGCAGAGGAGTCGGGAACGAGCAGTACTTC.

This clone appeared once. This chain uses TRBV5-5 with TRBJ2-7; TRBD1 matches at 7 bases. V trimming: 3 bases; J trimming: 8 bases; junction bases outside the gene matches: 14. This CDR3 spans 15 amino acids. Per the germline V gene, CDR1 is SGHKS and CDR2 is YYEKEE (reference sequence). The DNA for the CDR3 is TGTGCCAGCAGCTCCGCTCCCGGGACAGTGGCCCAGCAGTACTTC. Protein sequence: CASSSAPGTVAQQYF.

The chain has TRBV14 and TRBJ1-2; 7 positions agree with TRBD1. CDR1 is SGHDN, CDR2 FVKESK, per germline. CDR3 length: 16 residues. The junction had 13 bases not matched to a gene; V was cut back by 1 base and J by 8 bases. The CDR3 nucleotides are TGTGCCAGCAGCCAAGGGGGCACAGGGGCCCTCTGGGGCTACACCTTC. The encoded protein is CASSQGGTGALWGYTF. The whole variable domain, filled in from reference TRBV14 and TRBJ1-2, reads EAGVTQFPSHSVIEKGQTVTLRCDPISGHDNLYWYRRVMGKEIKFLLHFVKESKQDESGMPNNRFLAERTGGTYSTLKVQPAELEDSGVYFCASSQGGTGALWGYTFGSGTRLTVV.

V usage is TRBV19 and J usage is TRBJ2-1; 9 bases are shared with TRBD2. CDR1 LNHDA and CDR2 SQIVND come from the germline V gene (reference sequence). J lost 13 bases, V lost 6 bases, and 7 bases had no gene match. The CDR3 contains 12 residues. CDR3 amino acids: CASRGLATTQFF. In DNA form, the CDR3 reads TGTGCCAGTAGAGGACTAGCGACGACCCAGTTCTTC. Supplemented by reference TRBV19 and TRBJ2-1, the full variable domain reads DGGITQSPKYLFRKEGQNVTLSCEQNLNHDAMYWYRQDPGQGLRLIYYSQIVNDFQKGDIAEGYSVSREKKESFPLTVTSAQKNPTAFYLCASRGLATTQFFGPGTRLTVL.

The chain recombines TRBV18 with TRBJ1-6, with D possibly being TRBD1 (6 bases). The CDR3 length is 14 residues. V was clipped by 2 bases and J by 8 bases, with 10 bases between them. The germline V gene has CDR1 KGHSH and CDR2 LQKENI. The CDR3 DNA reads TGTGCCAGCTCACCATCAGGGGTCGATTCACCCCTCCACTTT. As protein: CASSPSGVDSPLHF.

The chain combines TRBV10-2 with TRBJ2-5; 7 nucleotides agree with TRBD1. Gene TRBJ2-7 matches the end of the DNA better, so the J call may be wrong. Germline CDR1 is WSHSY and CDR2 is SAAADI. The CDR3 spans 14 residues. The CDR3 DNA sequence: TGCGCCAGCAGTGAGGCGGACAGGTCCTACGAGCAGTACTTC. Amino acid sequence: CASSEADRSYEQYF.

The gene calls are TRBV2 and TRBJ1-5, with a weak D call TRBD1 (5 bases). Germline assignment: CDR1 SNHLY and CDR2 FYNNEI. CDR3 length: 15 residues. V lost 4 bases to trimming and J lost 3 bases, with 13 bases between them. In DNA form, the CDR3 reads TGTGCCAGCAGTGCTGGGGGACGATACAATCAGCCCCAGCATTTT. Encoded protein: CASSAGGRYNQPQHF.

This clone was seen a single time. This sequence joins TRBV7-2 and TRBJ2-1, with D possibly being TRBD1 (5 bases). Trimming took 3 bases from V and 5 from J, leaving 17 bases between them. The CDR3 has 16 residues. Germline V CDR1 and CDR2: SGHTA, FQGNSA. CDR3 DNA sequence: TGTGCCAGCAGCTTTCCCCAGGGAAACCCGAACAATGAGCAGTTCTTC. The encoded protein is CASSFPQGNPNNEQFF. Variable domain in full (rest from reference TRBV7-2 and TRBJ2-1): GAGVSQSPSNKVTEKGKDVELRCDPISGHTALYWYRQSLGQGLEFLIYFQGNSAPDKSGLPSDRFSAERTGGSVSTLTIQRTQQEDSAVYLCASSFPQGNPNNEQFFGPGTRLTVL.

The chain couples TRBV19 to TRBJ2-5; D perhaps matches TRBD2 (6 bases). Trimming pared 4 bases from V and 6 bases from J, leaving 15 bases between. The CDR3 is 14 residues long. Germline V gene data show CDR1 as LNHDA and CDR2 as SQIVND (reference sequence). The CDR3 here is CASSTGDSGKTQYF. The DNA of the CDR3 is TGTGCCAGTAGTACGGGGGACTCGGGGAAGACCCAGTACTTC.